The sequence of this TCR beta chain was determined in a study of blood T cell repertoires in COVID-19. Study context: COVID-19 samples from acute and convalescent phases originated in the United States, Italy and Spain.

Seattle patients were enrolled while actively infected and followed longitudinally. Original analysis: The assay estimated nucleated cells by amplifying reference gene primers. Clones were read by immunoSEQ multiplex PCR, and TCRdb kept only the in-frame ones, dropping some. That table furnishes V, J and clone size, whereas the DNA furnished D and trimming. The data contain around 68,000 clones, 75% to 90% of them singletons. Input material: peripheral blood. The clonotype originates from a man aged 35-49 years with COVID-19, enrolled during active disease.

The CDR3 loop reads CASTTSAGRYEQYF. Here the CDR3 DNA reads TGTGCCAGCACCACCAGTGCGGGTAGGTACGAGCAGTACTTC. The chain couples TRBV3-1 (or the pseudogene TRBV3-2) to TRBJ2-7; possibly TRBD2 for D (5 bases). Between the trimmed V and J ends, which lost 7 bases and 4 bases, there was a span of 17 bases. The length of the CDR3 is 14 residues. Germline V gives CDR1 LGHDT, CDR2 YNNKEL (reference sequence).